This T cell receptor beta chain stems from a study of T cell changes during pregnancy in multiple sclerosis. The protocol was immunoSEQ multiplex PCR, while the TCRdb copy is restricted to in-frame clones and leaves out a portion. This sample carries tens of thousands of clones, roughly 93% of them seen once, and the ten largest clones take roughly 2.5%. The sequences come from peripheral blood, collected in the second trimester of pregnancy. This sequence was found in a female donor with multiple sclerosis, enrolled in a pregnancy study.

The CDR3 DNA reads as TGTGCCAGCAAAGAGGACAGGGTTCTCAAAGAGACCCAGTACTTC. Amino acid sequence: CASKEDRVLKETQYF. The chain uses TRBV6-1 and TRBJ2-5; the match to TRBD1 covers 8 bases. The V and J ends lost 7 bases and 3 bases, in that order; junction bases with no gene match: 10. Germline V gene sequence: CDR1 MNHNS, CDR2 SASEGT. The length of the CDR3 is 15 residues.